The entry below describes one T cell receptor (beta chain). The sample is drawn from a study of blood T cell repertoires in COVID-19. Profiling relied on immunoSEQ multiplex PCR, and the TCRdb table lists in-frame clones only, not all of them. The table lists roughly 180,000 clones, approximately 85% of them singletons, with around 8.1% in the top ten. The V gene end was trimmed by 3 bases and the J gene end by 7 bases; junction bases not matched to a gene: 15. The CDR3 has 16 amino acids. Germline assignment: CDR1 LNHDA and CDR2 SQIVND (reference sequence). The sequence derives from a woman aged 55-69 years with COVID-19, enrolled during active disease. The sample taken for sequencing was peripheral blood. The gene calls are TRBV19 and TRBJ2-7; TRBD2 matches 7 bases. CDR3 coding DNA: TGTGCCAGTAGTATTATTTTTGGTGAGCGGGATGAAGAGCAGTACTTC. Protein: CASSIIFGERDEEQYF.